This T cell receptor beta chain came from a study of blood T cell repertoires in COVID-19. The wider study: Whether acute or convalescent, the COVID-19 samples came from the United States, Italy and Spain. The cDNA or gDNA used as material had been derived from T cells, B-cell-depleted T cells, or PBMCs.

Germline CDR1 reads SGHTA; CDR2 reads FQGTGA. The V and J ends lost 5 bases and 5 bases, in that order; junction bases with no gene match: 7. The CDR3 is 15 residues long. Under the authors' procedure: From reference gene primer amplification, estimates of nucleated cell counts were derived. Measured with immunoSEQ multiplex PCR; TCRdb has only the in-frame clones, and not every one. The V and J calls and clone size are taken from that table; D and trimming were inferred from the DNA. Seen here are about 260,000 clones, approximately 85% observed once, and the top ten hold about 0.7%. The source material was peripheral blood. This clonotype was sampled from a human donor in a cohort sampled during active COVID-19. V and J are TRBV7-3 and TRBJ2-1; the match to TRBD1 covers 9 bases. The CDR3 sequence is CASSPTGQGDNEQFF. The CDR3 DNA sequence: TGTGCCAGCAGCCCCACGGGACAGGGTGACAATGAGCAGTTCTTC.